The rows below give T cell receptor beta chains drawn from one sample of a study of shared clonotypes between healthy human individuals. Using immunoSEQ multiplex PCR, the repertoire was profiled, and TCRdb retains in-frame clones only, with some absent. The sample carries 2,100,000 or so clones, approximately 95% recorded once. Sample: naive CD4+ T cells sorted from blood. Every receptor here comes from a man aged 18 to 30 in good health. Both conserved end residues are part of each CDR3. D genes are given only for firm matches. Clone size is not always given. Where it is, it says once, few, many or a class for expanded clones.

>.|TRBV4-3|TRBJ2-6|TRBD1
CASSQGTGETGANVLTF
TGCGCCAGCAGCCAAGGGACAGGGGAAACTGGGGCCAACGTCCTGACTTTC
>.|TRBV7-3|TRBJ1-1|.
CASSPGGNTEAFF
TGTGCCAGCAGTCCCGGGGGGAACACTGAAGCTTTCTTT
>.|TRBV4-1|TRBJ1-4|TRBD1
CASSQGQGPTNEKLFF
TGCGCCAGCAGCCAAGGACAGGGGCCAACTAATGAAAAACTGTTTTTT
>.|TRBV30|TRBJ2-5|.
CAWRGTSQETQYF
TGTGCCTGGAGAGGGACTTCGCAAGAGACCCAGTACTTC
>.|TRBV19|TRBJ2-7|TRBD2
CASRLKWGGMYEQYF
TGTGCCAGTAGGCTAAAGTGGGGGGGTATGTACGAGCAGTACTTC
>.|TRBV19|TRBJ2-1|TRBD2
CASRALAGGPSYNEQFF
TGTGCCAGTAGGGCTCTAGCGGGAGGTCCCTCCTACAATGAGCAGTTCTTC
>.|TRBV5-5|TRBJ2-7|TRBD2
CASSLGLAGGEQYF
TGTGCCAGCAGCCTGGGACTAGCGGGAGGCGAGCAGTACTTC
>.|TRBV13|TRBJ1-2|.
CASSLVSQGYGYTF
TGTGCCAGCAGCTTAGTTTCCCAGGGGTATGGCTACACCTTC
>.|TRBV7-9|TRBJ2-1|.
CASSRDPGVVEQFF
TGTGCCAGCAGCCGGGACCCCGGAGTAGTGGAGCAGTTCTTC
>.|TRBV27|TRBJ1-2|TRBD1
CASSFGTGANGYTF
TGTGCCAGCAGTTTCGGGACAGGAGCAAATGGCTACACCTTC
>.|TRBV7-9|TRBJ1-1|.
CASSFGSTEAFF
TGTGCCAGCAGCTTCGGAAGCACTGAAGCTTTCTTT
>.|TRBV11-2|TRBJ2-4|.
CASSFETALAKNIQYF
TGTGCCAGCAGCTTCGAGACAGCACTAGCCAAAAACATTCAGTACTTC
>once|TRBV19|TRBJ2-1|TRBD2
CASSKDLAGGQDEQFF
TGTGCCAGTAGTAAGGATCTAGCGGGGGGACAAGATGAGCAGTTCTTC
>.|TRBV5-4|TRBJ2-5|TRBD2
CASSGGTSGVGETQYF
TGTGCCAGCAGCGGGGGGACTAGCGGGGTGGGAGAGACCCAGTACTTC
>.|TRBV29-1|TRBJ2-7|TRBD2
CSVDHPGTSGAYEQYF
TGCAGCGTAGATCACCCCGGGACTAGCGGGGCCTACGAGCAGTACTTC
>.|TRBV5-4|TRBJ2-6|.
CASSLYTTTGANVLTF
TGTGCCAGCAGCTTGTACACGACCACTGGGGCCAACGTCCTGACTTTC
>.|TRBV6-1|TRBJ1-2|.
CASSDDGRYYGYTF
TGTGCCAGCAGTGACGACGGGCGATACTATGGCTACACCTTC
>.|TRBV4-3|TRBJ1-4|TRBD1
CASSQETGTGVPSDEKLFF
TGCGCCAGCAGCCAAGAAACCGGGACAGGGGTCCCCTCTGATGAAAAACTGTTTTTT
>.|TRBV6-5|TRBJ2-5|.
CASTPTRPEETQYF
TGTGCCAGCACTCCGACCCGACCGGAAGAGACCCAGTACTTC
>.|TRBV27|TRBJ2-3|.
CASSPGRWSTDTQYF
TGTGCCAGCAGTCCCGGCAGGTGGAGCACAGATACGCAGTATTTT
>.|TRBV29-1|TRBJ2-5|.
CSVAGALKQETQYF
TGCAGCGTTGCGGGGGCACTGAAACAAGAGACCCAGTACTTC
>.|TRBV2|TRBJ2-5|.
CASKGGIQETQYF
TGTGCCAGCAAGGGCGGGATCCAAGAGACCCAGTACTTC
>once|TRBV4-2|TRBJ1-1|.
CASSRDGYTEAFF
TGTGCCAGCAGCCGAGATGGCTACACTGAAGCTTTCTTT
>.|TRBV7-9|TRBJ2-7|.
CASSRSDEQYF
TGTGCCAGCAGCAGATCCGACGAGCAGTACTTC
>.|TRBV5-1|TRBJ2-3|.
CASSLEGYGTDTQYF
TGCGCCAGCAGCTTGGAGGGCTATGGGACAGATACGCAGTATTTT
>.|TRBV2|TRBJ1-1|.
CASRGGTEAFF
TGTGCCAGCAGGGGGGGTACTGAAGCTTTCTTT
>.|TRBV28|TRBJ2-5|.
CASSTAPTRGETQYF
TGTGCCAGCAGCACAGCTCCTACAAGGGGCGAGACCCAGTACTTC
>once|TRBV19|TRBJ1-1|.
CASSIDPSSTEAFF
TGTGCCAGTAGTATAGATCCCTCATCCACTGAAGCTTTCTTT
>.|TRBV27|TRBJ2-7|TRBD1
CASSWLSTGETYEQYF
TGTGCCAGCAGCTGGCTATCGACAGGGGAGACCTACGAGCAGTACTTC
>.|TRBV19|TRBJ2-2|TRBD1
CASSRPGTGNTGELFF
TGTGCCAGTAGTAGGCCCGGGACAGGAAACACCGGGGAGCTGTTTTTT
>.|TRBV7-9|TRBJ1-3|.
CASSLESLGITGNTIYF
TGTGCCAGCAGCTTAGAGTCGTTGGGGATCACTGGAAACACCATATATTTT
>.|TRBV28|TRBJ1-6|.
CASRETRGSPLHF
TGTGCCAGCAGGGAAACACGGGGTTCACCCCTCCACTTT
>.|TRBV5-4|TRBJ2-7|TRBD1
CASSLGQGVSYEQYF
TGTGCCAGCAGCTTGGGACAGGGTGTCTCCTACGAGCAGTACTTC
>.|TRBV7-9|TRBJ2-5|.
CASSSLTYQETQYF
TGTGCCAGCAGCTCTTTGACGTACCAAGAGACCCAGTACTTC
>.|TRBV18|TRBJ1-3|.
CASSPIQGLSGNTIYF
TGTGCCAGCTCACCTATACAGGGCCTCTCTGGAAACACCATATATTTT
>.|TRBV7-9|TRBJ2-3|.
CASSLDGSAPDTQYF
TGTGCCAGCAGCTTAGATGGCAGCGCACCAGATACGCAGTATTTT
>.|TRBV7-2|TRBJ1-1|.
CASSLGGRSIEAFF
TGTGCCAGCAGCTTAGGTGGCAGATCAATTGAAGCTTTCTTT